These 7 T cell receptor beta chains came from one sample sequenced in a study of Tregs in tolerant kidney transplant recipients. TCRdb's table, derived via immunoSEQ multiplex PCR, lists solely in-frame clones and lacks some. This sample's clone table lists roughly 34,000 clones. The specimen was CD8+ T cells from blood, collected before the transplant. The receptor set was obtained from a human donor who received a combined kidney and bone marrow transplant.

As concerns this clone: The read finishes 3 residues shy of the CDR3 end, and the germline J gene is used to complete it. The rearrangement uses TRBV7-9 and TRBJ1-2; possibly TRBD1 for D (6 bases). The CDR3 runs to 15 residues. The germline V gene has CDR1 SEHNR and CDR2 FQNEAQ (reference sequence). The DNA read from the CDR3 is TGTGCCAGCAGCTTAATCTTCGGGGGGCTCAACGGC. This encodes CASSLIFGGLNG. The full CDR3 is CASSLIFGGLNGYTF.

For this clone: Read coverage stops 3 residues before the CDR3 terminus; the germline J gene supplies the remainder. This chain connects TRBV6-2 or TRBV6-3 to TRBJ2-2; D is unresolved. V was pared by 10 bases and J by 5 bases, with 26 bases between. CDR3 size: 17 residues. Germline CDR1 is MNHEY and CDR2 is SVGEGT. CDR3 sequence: CATRSRVSPSPTGELFF. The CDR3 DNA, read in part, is TGTGCCACCCGAAGTCGGGTATCCCCCTCCCCAACCGGGGAG.

The sequenced part of the CDR3 DNA is TGTGCCAGCCAGGACAGGGTAGATACG. It encodes CASQDRVDT. In full, the CDR3 reads CASQDRVDTQYF. The chain has TRBV2 and TRBJ2-3; 8 nucleotides match TRBD1. Read sequence stops 3 residues before the CDR3 end, and the germline J gene provides the missing end. Trimming at V came to 8 bases and at J to 5 bases, leaving 3 bases not matched to a gene. The CDR3 length is 12 residues. Germline values: CDR1 SNHLY, CDR2 FYNNEI.

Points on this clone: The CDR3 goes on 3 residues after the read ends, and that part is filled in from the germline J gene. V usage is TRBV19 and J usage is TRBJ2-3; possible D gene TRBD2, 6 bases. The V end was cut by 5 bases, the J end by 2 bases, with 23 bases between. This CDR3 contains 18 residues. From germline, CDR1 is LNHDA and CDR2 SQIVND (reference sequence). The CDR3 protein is CASSWNPGGARNTDTQYF. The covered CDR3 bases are TGTGCCAGTAGTTGGAATCCCGGGGGAGCGAGAAACACAGATACG. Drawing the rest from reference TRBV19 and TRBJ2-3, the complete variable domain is DGGITQSPKYLFRKEGQNVTLSCEQNLNHDAMYWYRQDPGQGLRLIYYSQIVNDFQKGDIAEGYSVSREKKESFPLTVTSAQKNPTAFYLCASSWNPGGARNTDTQYFGPGTRLTVL.

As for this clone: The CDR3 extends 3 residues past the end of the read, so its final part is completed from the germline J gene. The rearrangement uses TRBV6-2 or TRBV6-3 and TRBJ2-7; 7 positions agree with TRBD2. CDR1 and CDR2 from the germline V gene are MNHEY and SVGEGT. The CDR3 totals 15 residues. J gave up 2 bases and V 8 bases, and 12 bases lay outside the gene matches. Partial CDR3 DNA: TGTGCCAGCTGGCCAAGAGCTAGCGGTACCTACGAG. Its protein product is CASWPRASGTYE. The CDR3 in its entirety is CASWPRASGTYEQYF.

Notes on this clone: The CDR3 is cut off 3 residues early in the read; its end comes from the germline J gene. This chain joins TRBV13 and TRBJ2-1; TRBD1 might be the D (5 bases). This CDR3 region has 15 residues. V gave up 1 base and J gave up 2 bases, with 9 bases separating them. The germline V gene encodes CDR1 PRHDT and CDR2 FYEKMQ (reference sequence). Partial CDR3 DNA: TGTGCCAGCAGCTTAGTTCAAGGGGCCTACAATGAG. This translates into CASSLVQGAYNE. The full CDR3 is CASSLVQGAYNEQFF.

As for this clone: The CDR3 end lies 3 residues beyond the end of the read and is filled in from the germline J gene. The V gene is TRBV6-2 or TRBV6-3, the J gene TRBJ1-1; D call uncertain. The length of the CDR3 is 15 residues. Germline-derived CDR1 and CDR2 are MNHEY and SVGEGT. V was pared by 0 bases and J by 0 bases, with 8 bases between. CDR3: CASSYSSDMNTEAFF. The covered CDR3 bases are TGTGCCAGCAGTTACTCATCAGATATGAACACTGAA.